The following is a T cell receptor beta chain sequence with its context. The data were obtained in a study of cytomegalovirus exposure and HLA in healthy donors. The PCR used 60 Vbeta and 13 Jbeta primers. TCRdb's table, derived via immunoSEQ multiplex PCR, lists solely in-frame clones and lacks some. This sample has approximately 160,000 clones, with around 85% found just once. The sequenced sample was PBMCs. The receptor comes from a human donor in good health.

The CDR3 nucleotides read TGTGCCAGTAGCGCGGGACTCGGCAATCAGCCCCAGCATTTT. It encodes CASSAGLGNQPQHF. This sequence joins TRBV19 and TRBJ1-5, with D possibly being TRBD1 (5 bases). Trimming removed 6 bases at V and 2 bases at J, with 11 bases between. Germline V gene sequence: CDR1 LNHDA, CDR2 SQIVND (reference sequence). CDR3 size: 14 residues.